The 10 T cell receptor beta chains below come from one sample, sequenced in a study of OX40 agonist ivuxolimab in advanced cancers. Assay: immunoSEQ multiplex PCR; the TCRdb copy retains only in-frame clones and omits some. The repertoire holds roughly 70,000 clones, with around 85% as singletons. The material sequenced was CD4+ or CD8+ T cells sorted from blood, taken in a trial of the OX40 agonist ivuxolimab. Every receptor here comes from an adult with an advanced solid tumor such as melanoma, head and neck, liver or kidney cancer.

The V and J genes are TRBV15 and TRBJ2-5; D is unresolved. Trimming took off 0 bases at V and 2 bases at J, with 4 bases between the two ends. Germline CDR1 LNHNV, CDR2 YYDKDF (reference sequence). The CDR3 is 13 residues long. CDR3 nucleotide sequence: TGTGCCACCAGCAGAGACTTACAAGAGACCCAGTACTTC. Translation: CATSRDLQETQYF. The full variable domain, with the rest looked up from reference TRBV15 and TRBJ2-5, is DAMVIQNPRYQVTQFGKPVTLSCSQTLNHNVMYWYQQKSSQAPKLLFHYYDKDFNNEADTPDNFQSRRPNTSFCFLDIRSPGLGDTAMYLCATSRDLQETQYFGPGTRLLVL.

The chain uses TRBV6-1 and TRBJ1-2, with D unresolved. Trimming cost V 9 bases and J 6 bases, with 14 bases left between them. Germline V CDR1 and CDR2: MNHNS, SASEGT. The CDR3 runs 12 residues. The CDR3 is CASRGSVDGYTF. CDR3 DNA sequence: TGTGCCAGTAGAGGCTCGGTCGATGGCTACACCTTC.

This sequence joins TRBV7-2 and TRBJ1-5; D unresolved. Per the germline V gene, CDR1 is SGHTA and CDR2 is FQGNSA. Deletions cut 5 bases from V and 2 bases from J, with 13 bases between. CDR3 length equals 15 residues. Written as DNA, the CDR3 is TGTGCCAGCAGCGAGGAAGGCCGGCGCAATCAGCCCCAGCATTTT. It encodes CASSEEGRRNQPQHF.

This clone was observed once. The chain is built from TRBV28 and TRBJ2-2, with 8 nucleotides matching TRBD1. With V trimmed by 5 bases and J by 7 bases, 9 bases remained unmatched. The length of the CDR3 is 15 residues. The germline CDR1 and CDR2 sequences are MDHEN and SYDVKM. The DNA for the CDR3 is TGTGCCAGCAGTCCACCACAGGGGGTTAGCGGGGAGCTGTTTTTT. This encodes CASSPPQGVSGELFF. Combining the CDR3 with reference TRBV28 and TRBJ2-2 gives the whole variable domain DVKVTQSSRYLVKRTGEKVFLECVQDMDHENMFWYRQDPGLGLRLIYFSYDVKMKEKGDIPEGYSVSREKKERFSLILESASTNQTSMYLCASSPPQGVSGELFFGEGSRLTVL.

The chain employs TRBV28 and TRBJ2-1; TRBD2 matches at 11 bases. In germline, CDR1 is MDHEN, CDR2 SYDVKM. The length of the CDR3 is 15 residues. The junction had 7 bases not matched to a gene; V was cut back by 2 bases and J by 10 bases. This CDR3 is CASSLHTSGSQEQFF. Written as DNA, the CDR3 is TGTGCCAGCAGTTTACACACTAGCGGGAGCCAGGAGCAGTTCTTC.

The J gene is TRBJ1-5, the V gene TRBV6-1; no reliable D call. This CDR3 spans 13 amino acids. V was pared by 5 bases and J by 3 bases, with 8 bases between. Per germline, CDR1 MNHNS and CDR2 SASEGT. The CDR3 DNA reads TGTGCCAGCAGTTTCGGATCCAATCAGCCCCAGCATTTT. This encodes CASSFGSNQPQHF.

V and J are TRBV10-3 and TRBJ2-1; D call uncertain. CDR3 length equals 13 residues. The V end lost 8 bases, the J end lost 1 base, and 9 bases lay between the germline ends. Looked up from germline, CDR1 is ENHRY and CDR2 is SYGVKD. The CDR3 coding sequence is TGTGCCATCGCAAGTTCATCCTACAATGAGCAGTTCTTC. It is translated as CAIASSSYNEQFF.

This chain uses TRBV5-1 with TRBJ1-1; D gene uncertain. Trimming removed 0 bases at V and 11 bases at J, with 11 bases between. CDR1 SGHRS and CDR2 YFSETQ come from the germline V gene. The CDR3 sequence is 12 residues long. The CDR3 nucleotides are TGCGCCAGCAGCTTGGTACCCGGGGTGGCTTTCTTT. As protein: CASSLVPGVAFF.

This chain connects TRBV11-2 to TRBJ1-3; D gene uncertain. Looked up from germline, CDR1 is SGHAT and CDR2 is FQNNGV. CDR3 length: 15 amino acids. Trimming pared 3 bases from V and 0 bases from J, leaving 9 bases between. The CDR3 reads CASSFDAGSGNTIYF. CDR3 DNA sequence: TGTGCCAGCAGCTTTGATGCGGGCTCTGGAAACACCATATATTTT.

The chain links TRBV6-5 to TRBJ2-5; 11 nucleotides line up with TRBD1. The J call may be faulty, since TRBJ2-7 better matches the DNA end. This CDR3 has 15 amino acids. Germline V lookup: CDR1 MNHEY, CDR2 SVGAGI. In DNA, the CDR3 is TGTGCCAGCGGCTCCCGGACAGGGGGCTCACACGAGCAGTACTTC. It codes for CASGSRTGGSHEQYF.